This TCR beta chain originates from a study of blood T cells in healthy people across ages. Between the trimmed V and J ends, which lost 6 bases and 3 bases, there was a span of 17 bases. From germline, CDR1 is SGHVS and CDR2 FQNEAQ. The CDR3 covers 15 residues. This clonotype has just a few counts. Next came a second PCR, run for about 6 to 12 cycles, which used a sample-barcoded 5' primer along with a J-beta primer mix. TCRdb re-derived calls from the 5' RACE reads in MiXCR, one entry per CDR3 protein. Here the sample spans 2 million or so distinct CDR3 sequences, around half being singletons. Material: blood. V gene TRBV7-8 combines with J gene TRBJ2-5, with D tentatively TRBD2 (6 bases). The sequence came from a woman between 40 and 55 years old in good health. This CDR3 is CASSSGLGTKETQYF. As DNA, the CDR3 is TGTGCCAGCAGTAGCGGCCTGGGTACCAAAGAGACCCAGTACTTC.